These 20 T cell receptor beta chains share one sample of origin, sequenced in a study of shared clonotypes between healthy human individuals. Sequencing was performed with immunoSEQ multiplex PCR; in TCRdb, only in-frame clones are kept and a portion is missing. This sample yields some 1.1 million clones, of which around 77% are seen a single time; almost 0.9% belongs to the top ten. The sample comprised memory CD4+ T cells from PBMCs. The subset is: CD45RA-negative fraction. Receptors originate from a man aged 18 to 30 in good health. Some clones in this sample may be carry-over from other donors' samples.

The CDR3: CASSIQGSYGYTF. As DNA, the CDR3 is TGCGCCAGCAGCATACAGGGCTCCTATGGCTACACCTTC. The V and J genes are TRBV5-1 and TRBJ1-2; D perhaps matches TRBD1 (6 bases). Germline-derived CDR1 and CDR2 are SGHRS and YFSETQ. There are 13 residues in the CDR3. The V end was cut by 4 bases, the J end by 4 bases, with 11 bases between.

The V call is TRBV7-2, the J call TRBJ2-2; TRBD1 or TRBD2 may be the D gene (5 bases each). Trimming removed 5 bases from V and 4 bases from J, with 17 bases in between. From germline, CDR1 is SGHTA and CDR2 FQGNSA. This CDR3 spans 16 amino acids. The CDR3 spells CASSPAGGTSTGELFF. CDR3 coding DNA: TGTGCCAGCAGCCCAGCTGGGGGAACGAGCACCGGGGAGCTGTTTTTT.

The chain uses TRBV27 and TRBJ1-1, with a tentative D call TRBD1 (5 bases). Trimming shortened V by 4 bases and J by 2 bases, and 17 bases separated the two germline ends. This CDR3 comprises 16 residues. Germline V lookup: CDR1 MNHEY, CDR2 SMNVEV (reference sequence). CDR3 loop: CASSSLGADSNTEAFF. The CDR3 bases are TGTGCCAGCAGTTCCCTTGGGGCAGATTCTAACACTGAAGCTTTCTTT.

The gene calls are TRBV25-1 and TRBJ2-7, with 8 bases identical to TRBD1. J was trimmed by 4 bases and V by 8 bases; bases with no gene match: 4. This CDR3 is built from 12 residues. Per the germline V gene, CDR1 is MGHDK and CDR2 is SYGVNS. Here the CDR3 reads CASAGQGYEQYF. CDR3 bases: TGTGCCAGCGCCGGACAGGGATACGAGCAGTACTTC.

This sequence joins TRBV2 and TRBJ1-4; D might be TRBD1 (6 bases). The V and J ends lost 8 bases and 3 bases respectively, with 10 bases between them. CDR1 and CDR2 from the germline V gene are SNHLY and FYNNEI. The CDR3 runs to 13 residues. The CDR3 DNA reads TGTGCCAGCGGGGGGGCGGCTAATGAAAAACTGTTTTTT. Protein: CASGGAANEKLFF. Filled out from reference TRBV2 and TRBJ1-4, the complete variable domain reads EPEVTQTPSHQVTQMGQEVILRCVPISNHLYFYWYRQILGQKVEFLVSFYNNEISEKSEIFDDQFSVERPDGSNFTLKIRSTKLEDSAMYFCASGGAANEKLFFGSGTQLSVL.

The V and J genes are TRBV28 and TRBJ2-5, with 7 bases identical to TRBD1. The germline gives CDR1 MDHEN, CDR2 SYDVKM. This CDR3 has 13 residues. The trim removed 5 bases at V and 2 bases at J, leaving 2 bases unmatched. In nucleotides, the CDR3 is TGTGCCAGCAGTGAGGGACAGCAAGAGACCCAGTACTTC. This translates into CASSEGQQETQYF.

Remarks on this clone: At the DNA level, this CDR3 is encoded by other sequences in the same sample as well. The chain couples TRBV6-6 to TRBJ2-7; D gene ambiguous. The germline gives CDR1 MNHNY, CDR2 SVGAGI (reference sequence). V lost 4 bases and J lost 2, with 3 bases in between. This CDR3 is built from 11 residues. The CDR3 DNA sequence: TGTGCCAGCAGTTCTGCCTACGAGCAGTACTTC. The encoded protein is CASSSAYEQYF.

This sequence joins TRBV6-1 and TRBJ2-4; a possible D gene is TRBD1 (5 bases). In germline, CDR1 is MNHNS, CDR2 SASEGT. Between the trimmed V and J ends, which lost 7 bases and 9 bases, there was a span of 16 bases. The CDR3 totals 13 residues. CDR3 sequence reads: CASTVGITGIQYF. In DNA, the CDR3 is TGTGCCAGCACCGTGGGGATAACAGGCATTCAGTACTTC.

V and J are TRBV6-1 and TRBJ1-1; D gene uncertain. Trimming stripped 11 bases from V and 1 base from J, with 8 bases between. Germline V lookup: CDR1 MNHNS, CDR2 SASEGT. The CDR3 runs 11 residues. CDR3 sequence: CAGAGNTEAFF. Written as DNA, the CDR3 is TGTGCCGGCGCGGGGAACACTGAAGCTTTCTTT.

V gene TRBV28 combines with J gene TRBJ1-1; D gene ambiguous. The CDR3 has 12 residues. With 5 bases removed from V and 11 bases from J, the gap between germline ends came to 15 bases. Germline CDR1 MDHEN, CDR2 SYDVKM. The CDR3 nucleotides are TGTGCCAGCAGTACTCGGGCCCATGGGGCTTTCTTT. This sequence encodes CASSTRAHGAFF.

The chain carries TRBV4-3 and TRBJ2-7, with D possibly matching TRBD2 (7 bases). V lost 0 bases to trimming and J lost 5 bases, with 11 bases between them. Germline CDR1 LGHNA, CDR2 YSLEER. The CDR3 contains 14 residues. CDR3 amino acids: CASSQEGGANEQYF. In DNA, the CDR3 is TGCGCCAGCAGCCAAGAGGGGGGGGCCAACGAGCAGTACTTC.

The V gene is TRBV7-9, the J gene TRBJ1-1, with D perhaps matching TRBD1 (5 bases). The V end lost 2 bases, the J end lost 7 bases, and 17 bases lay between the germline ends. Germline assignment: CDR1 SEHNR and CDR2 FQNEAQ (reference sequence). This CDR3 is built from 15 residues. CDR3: CASSLWGREEDEAFF. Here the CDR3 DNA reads TGTGCCAGCAGCTTATGGGGCAGGGAGGAGGATGAAGCTTTCTTT.

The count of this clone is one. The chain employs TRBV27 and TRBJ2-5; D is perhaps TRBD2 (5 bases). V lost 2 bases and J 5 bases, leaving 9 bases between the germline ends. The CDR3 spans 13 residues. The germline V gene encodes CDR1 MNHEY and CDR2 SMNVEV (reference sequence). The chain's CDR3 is CASSLRGWETQYF. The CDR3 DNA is TGTGCCAGCAGTTTACGGGGTTGGGAGACCCAGTACTTC.

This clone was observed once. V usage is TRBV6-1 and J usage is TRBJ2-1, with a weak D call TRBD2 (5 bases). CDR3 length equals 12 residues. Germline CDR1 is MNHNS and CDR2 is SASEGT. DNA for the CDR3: TGTGCTGGTGGGAGCTACTACAATGAGCAGTTCTTC. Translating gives CAGGSYYNEQFF.

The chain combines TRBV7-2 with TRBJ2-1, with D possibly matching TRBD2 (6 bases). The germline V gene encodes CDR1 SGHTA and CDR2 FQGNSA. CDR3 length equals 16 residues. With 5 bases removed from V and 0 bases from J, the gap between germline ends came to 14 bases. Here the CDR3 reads CASSPRTGDSYNEQFF. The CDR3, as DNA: TGTGCCAGCAGCCCCAGGACGGGGGACTCCTACAATGAGCAGTTCTTC.

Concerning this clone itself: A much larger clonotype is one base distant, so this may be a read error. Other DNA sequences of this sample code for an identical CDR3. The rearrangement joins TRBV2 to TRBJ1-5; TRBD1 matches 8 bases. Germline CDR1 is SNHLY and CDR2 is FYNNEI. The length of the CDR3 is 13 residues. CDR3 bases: TGCGCCAGCAGCGGACAGGGCGGCCAGCCCCAGCATTTT. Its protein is CASSGQGGQPQHF.

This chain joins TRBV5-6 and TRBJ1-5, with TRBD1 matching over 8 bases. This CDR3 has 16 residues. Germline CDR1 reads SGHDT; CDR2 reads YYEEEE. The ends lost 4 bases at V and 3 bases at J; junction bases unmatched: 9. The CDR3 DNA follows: TGTGCCAGCAGCCTTTGGGGACAGGATCTCAATCAGCCCCAGCATTTT. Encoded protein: CASSLWGQDLNQPQHF.

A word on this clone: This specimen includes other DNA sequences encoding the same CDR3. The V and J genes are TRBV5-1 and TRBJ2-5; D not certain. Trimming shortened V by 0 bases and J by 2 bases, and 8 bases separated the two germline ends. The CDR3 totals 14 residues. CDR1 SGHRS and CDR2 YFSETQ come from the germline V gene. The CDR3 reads CASSLGAGQETQYF. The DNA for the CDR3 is TGCGCCAGCAGCTTGGGGGCTGGACAAGAGACCCAGTACTTC.

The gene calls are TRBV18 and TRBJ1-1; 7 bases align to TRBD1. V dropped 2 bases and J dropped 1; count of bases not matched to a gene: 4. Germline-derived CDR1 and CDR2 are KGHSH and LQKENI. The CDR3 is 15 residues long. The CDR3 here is CASSPGGQSNTEAFF. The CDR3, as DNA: TGTGCCAGCTCACCAGGGGGACAGTCGAACACTGAAGCTTTCTTT.

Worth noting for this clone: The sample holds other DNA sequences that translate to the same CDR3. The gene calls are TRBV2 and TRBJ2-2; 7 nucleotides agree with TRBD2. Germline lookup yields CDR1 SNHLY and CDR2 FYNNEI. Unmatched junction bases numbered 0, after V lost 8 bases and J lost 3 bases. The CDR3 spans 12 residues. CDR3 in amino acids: CASRGDTGELFF. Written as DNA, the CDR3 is TGTGCCAGCCGGGGGGACACCGGGGAGCTGTTTTTT.